This T cell receptor beta chain appears in the sequencing data of a study of blood T cell repertoires in COVID-19. The CDR3 is 16 residues long. Germline CDR1 SGHTA, CDR2 FQGNSA. Between the trimmed V and J ends, which lost 7 bases and 0 bases, there was a span of 15 bases. Method: immunoSEQ multiplex PCR; TCRdb's copy keeps in-frame clones and lacks some. Of roughly 410,000 clones listed, roughly 86% are singletons. The clonotype comes from a woman aged 55-75 years with COVID-19, enrolled during active disease. This sequence joins TRBV7-2 and TRBJ2-2; D is possibly TRBD1 (7 bases). Sequencing was done on a sample of peripheral blood. CDR3 coding DNA: TGTGCCAGCACCCATCAGGGGGGCGCGAACACCGGGGAGCTGTTTTTT. It encodes CASTHQGGANTGELFF.